What follows are 19 T cell receptor beta chains derived from one specimen sequenced in a study of prognosis after radiotherapy for stage I lung cancer. TCR beta CDR3 amplification from genomic DNA was performed by two-round multiplex PCR. Specific primers for each TRBV and TRBJ gene were what first-round PCR used. TCRdb recomputed calls from the multiplex PCR reads with MiXCR, one row per CDR3 protein. The table shows more than 30,000 distinct CDR3 sequences, with 42% occurring only once. Sample: PBMCs, taken before or after stereotactic body radiation therapy (not recorded which). The origin of the receptors is a donor over 45 with non-small cell lung cancer.

The V call is TRBV27, the J call TRBJ1-2, with 8 bases that match TRBD1. Losses at the gene ends were 5 bases for V and 8 bases for J; bases not matched to a gene: 7. The CDR3 extends over 13 amino acids. Germline-derived CDR1 and CDR2 are MNHEY and SMNVEV (reference sequence). CDR3 protein: CASSRTGSGGYTF. The CDR3 DNA reads TGTGCCAGCAGTCGGACAGGGTCGGGCGGCTACACCTTC.

The chain uses TRBV9 and TRBJ1-2; D may be TRBD1 (6 bases). The CDR3 runs 12 residues. Germline V gene lookup returns CDR1 SGDLS and CDR2 YYNGEE. Trimming took 3 bases from V and 7 from J, leaving 10 bases between them. CDR3 coding DNA: TGTGCCAGCAGCGAGGGGGGGGTTGGCTACACCTTC. Encoded protein: CASSEGGVGYTF. Using reference TRBV9 and TRBJ1-2 for the parts outside the CDR3, the full variable domain is DSGVTQTPKHLITATGQRVTLRCSPRSGDLSVYWYQQSLDQGLQFLIQYYNGEERAKGNILERFSAQQFPDLHSELNLSSLELGDSALYFCASSEGGVGYTFGSGTRLTVV.

This clonotype has a handful of counts. The V and J genes are TRBV12-3 or TRBV12-4 and TRBJ1-2, with D unclear. This CDR3 is 14 amino acids long. V was cut by 1 base and J by 4 bases, with 10 bases left in between. CDR3 DNA: TGTGCCAGCAGTTTAGGGAATCCCATCTATGGCTACACCTTC. Translating it yields CASSLGNPIYGYTF.

The rearrangement joins TRBV6-2 or TRBV6-3 to TRBJ2-6; no reliable D call. Germline assignment: CDR1 MNHEY and CDR2 SVGEGT. Trimming shortened V by 10 bases and J by 6 bases, and 7 bases separated the two germline ends. This CDR3 contains 11 residues. CDR3 amino acids: CAISSANVLTF. The CDR3 coding sequence is TGTGCCATTAGTTCGGCCAACGTCCTGACTTTC.

The table lists this clonotype with many counts. The chain uses TRBV12-3 or TRBV12-4 and TRBJ2-3; tentatively, D is TRBD2 (10 bases). Between the trimmed V and J ends, which lost 5 bases and 8 bases, there was a span of 29 bases. This CDR3 has 18 amino acids. The CDR3, as DNA: TGTGCCAGCAGTCCACAGGGGGCTCTAGCGGGGGCAGGAGGTACGCAGTATTTT. Translated: CASSPQGALAGAGGTQYF.

The CDR3 loop is CATSDPLQGSYGYTF. DNA for the CDR3: TGTGCCACCAGTGATCCATTACAGGGTAGTTATGGCTACACCTTC. V gene TRBV24-1 combines with J gene TRBJ1-2; TRBD1 might be the D (6 bases). This CDR3 contains 15 residues. V lost 3 bases, J lost 5 bases, and 15 bases lay in between. The germline gives CDR1 KGHDR, CDR2 SFDVKD.

Judged by abundance, this clonotype is medium-sized. The chain has TRBV28 and TRBJ2-7; D ambiguous. Trimming stripped 6 bases from V and 1 base from J, with 7 bases between. Germline V gene sequence: CDR1 MDHEN, CDR2 SYDVKM. This CDR3 spans 12 amino acids. The CDR3 DNA reads TGTGCCAGCAGGACATTTTCCTACGAGCAGTACTTC. Translating gives CASRTFSYEQYF.

This clonotype has a handful of counts. A much larger clone is a single base away; this may be a read error. This sequence joins TRBV7-9 and TRBJ2-3; no clear D gene. This CDR3 contains 16 residues. The V gene's germline CDR1 is SEHNR and CDR2 FQNEAQ (reference sequence). V lost 5 bases and J 2 bases, leaving 17 bases between the germline ends. Written as DNA, the CDR3 is TGTGCCAGCAGCCCGAGAGGTGGTGTTCACACAGATACGCAGTATTTT. Residues: CASSPRGGVHTDTQYF. The complete variable domain, with remaining parts taken from reference TRBV7-9 and TRBJ2-3, reads DTGVSQNPRHKITKRGQNVTFRCDPISEHNRLYWYRQTLGQGPEFLTYFQNEAQLEKSRLLSDRFSAERPKGSFSTLEIQRTEQGDSAMYLCASSPRGGVHTDTQYFGPGTRLTVL.

This rearrangement joins TRBV30 to TRBJ1-2, with D possibly TRBD1 on 5 matching bases. The CDR3 length is 13 residues. Per germline, CDR1 GTSNPN and CDR2 SVGIG (reference sequence). V was cut by 4 bases and J by 0 bases, with 9 bases left in between. CDR3 nucleotides: TGTGCCTGGACCCTGACAGCTAACTATGGCTACACCTTC. This translates into CAWTLTANYGYTF.

This clonotype was recorded many times. The genes are TRBV24-1 and TRBJ1-2; 9 bases fit TRBD1. The CDR3 consists of 16 residues. Germline V CDR1 and CDR2: KGHDR, SFDVKD. Germline trimming cut 5 bases from V and 7 bases from J; bases unmatched to any gene: 13. CDR3 DNA: TGTGCCACCAGTGGTAACTCCCCTACAGGGGGCAGTGGCTACACCTTC. It translates to CATSGNSPTGGSGYTF.

This clonotype was seen ten or more times. The chain joins TRBV3-1 to TRBJ2-5; 15 nucleotides agree with TRBD2. The J segment lost 5 bases and the V segment lost 4 bases, leaving 2 bases of the junction unmatched. The CDR3 spans 15 residues. Germline loops: CDR1 LGHDT, CDR2 YNNKEL (reference sequence). In DNA, the CDR3 is TGTGCCAGCAGCCCCGGACTAGCGGGAGGGGAGACCCAGTACTTC. Protein product: CASSPGLAGGETQYF.

This clonotype came up many times. V usage is TRBV12-3 or TRBV12-4 and J usage is TRBJ2-5; 7 positions match TRBD1. Losses at the gene ends were 5 bases for V and 1 base for J; bases not matched to a gene: 7. There are 15 residues in the CDR3. The CDR3 DNA is TGTGCCAGCAGTACTGGACAGGCAGCCCAAGAGACCCAGTACTTC. It translates to CASSTGQAAQETQYF.

Within the sample, this clonotype is medium-sized. The chain combines TRBV6-2 or TRBV6-3 with TRBJ2-7; 13 bases match TRBD2. With V trimmed by 6 bases and J by 4 bases, 0 bases remained unmatched. The CDR3 has 13 amino acids. The germline V gene encodes CDR1 MNHEY and CDR2 SVGEGT. The CDR3 loop reads CASRLAGGYEQYF. CDR3 nucleotides: TGTGCCAGCAGACTAGCGGGAGGGTACGAGCAGTACTTC.

Remarks on this clonotype: A clone one base away is much larger, so this may be a read error. The chain joins TRBV5-1 to TRBJ1-1; no clear D. CDR3 size: 13 residues. Per the germline V gene, CDR1 is SGHRS and CDR2 is YFSETQ. The CDR3 region has the DNA TGCGCCAGCTCCGTTGACGTGAACACTGGAGCTTTCTTT. It codes for CASSVDVNTGAFF.

CDR3 sequence: CASSVGWTGVGTIYF. The CDR3, as DNA: TGTGCCAGCAGCGTAGGGTGGACAGGGGTCGGCACCATATATTTT. V and J are TRBV9 and TRBJ1-3; 9 bases align to TRBD1. CDR3 size: 15 residues. CDR1 is SGDLS, CDR2 YYNGEE, per germline. V lost 0 bases and J lost 9; bases outside the gene matches: 7.

As for this clonotype: A far larger clone is just one base off, so this is likely a read error. The gene calls are TRBV6-8 and TRBJ2-7; tentative D call: TRBD1 (5 bases). This CDR3 is built from 14 residues. Germline V CDR1 and CDR2: MNHGY, SAAAGT. The CDR3 reads CASSSGHGPYDQYF. The CDR3 DNA reads as TGTGCCAGCAGTTCCGGACACGGACCCTACGATCAGTACTTC.

This clonotype has at least ten counts. CDR3 sequence reads: CASSDDWRLDTGELFF. CDR3 DNA sequence: TGTGCCAGCAGTGACGACTGGAGGTTGGACACCGGGGAGCTGTTTTTT. This chain uses TRBV2 with TRBJ2-2; tentatively, D is TRBD2 (5 bases). The CDR3 is 16 residues long. Germline lookup yields CDR1 SNHLY and CDR2 FYNNEI. V was pared by 3 bases and J by 3 bases, with 14 bases between.

Turning to this clonotype: The CDR3 ends on some other residue instead of the conserved phenylalanine or tryptophan, so this is likely a read error. The chain carries TRBV15 and TRBJ2-7; 8 nucleotides line up with TRBD2. The CDR3 loop spans 12 amino acids. The germline CDR1 and CDR2 sequences are LNHNV and YYDKDF (reference sequence). V lost 11 bases and J lost 0; bases outside the gene matches: 3. CDR3 amino acids: CAAGGTSYEQYL. The CDR3, as DNA: TGTGCCGCGGGGGGCACCTCCTACGAGCAGTACTTG.

This clonotype came up many times. The chain uses TRBV20-1 and TRBJ1-1; perhaps TRBD1 as D (6 bases). Looked up from germline, CDR1 is DFQATT and CDR2 is SNEGSKA (reference sequence). V lost 7 bases and J lost 4, with 16 bases in between. The CDR3 is 13 amino acids. This chain's CDR3 is CSVARGTTTEAFF. The DNA for the CDR3 is TGCAGTGTCGCAAGGGGGACGACCACTGAAGCTTTCTTT.